One TCR beta chain is described in this entry. The data were obtained in a study of blood T cell repertoires in COVID-19. Overall study: Acute-phase and convalescent COVID-19 samples originated in the United States, Italy and Spain. Sample material is recorded as cDNA or gDNA derived from T cells, B-cell-depleted T cells, or PBMCs.

Method: immunoSEQ multiplex PCR; TCRdb's copy keeps in-frame clones and lacks some. The profile shows 60,000 or so clones, 65% to 75% of them singletons. The V and J ends lost 0 bases and 5 bases respectively, with 14 bases between them. This CDR3 is built from 15 residues. Germline values: CDR1 SGDLS, CDR2 YYNGEE. Sequenced: peripheral blood. J is TRBJ1-1 and V is TRBV9, with D possibly being TRBD1 (5 bases). The receptor was derived from a woman of 80 years or more with acute or convalescent COVID-19. CDR3 in DNA: TGTGCCAGCAGCGTAGATCCAGGGAGGAGTACTGAAGCTTTCTTT. Translating it yields CASSVDPGRSTEAFF.